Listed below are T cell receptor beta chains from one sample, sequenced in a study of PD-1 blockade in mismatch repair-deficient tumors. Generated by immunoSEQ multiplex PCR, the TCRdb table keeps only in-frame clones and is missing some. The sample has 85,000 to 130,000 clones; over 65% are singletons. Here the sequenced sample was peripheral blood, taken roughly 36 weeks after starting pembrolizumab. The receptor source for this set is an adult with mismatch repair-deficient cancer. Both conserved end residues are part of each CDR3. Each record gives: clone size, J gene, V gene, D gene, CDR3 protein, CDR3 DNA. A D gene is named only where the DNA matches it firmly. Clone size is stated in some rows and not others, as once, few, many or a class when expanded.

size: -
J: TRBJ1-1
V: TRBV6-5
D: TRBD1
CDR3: CASSYSSGQVNTEAFF
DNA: TGTGCCAGCAGTTACTCGTCCGGACAGGTTAACACTGAAGCTTTCTTT

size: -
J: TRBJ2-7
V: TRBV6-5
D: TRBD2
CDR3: CASMGSGTYEQYF
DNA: TGTGCCAGCATGGGAAGCGGGACCTACGAGCAGTACTTC

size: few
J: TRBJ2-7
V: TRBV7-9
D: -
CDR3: CASSLDIYEQYF
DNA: TGTGCCAGCAGCCTCGACATCTACGAGCAGTACTTC

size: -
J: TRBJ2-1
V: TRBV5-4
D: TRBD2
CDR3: CASSPGLARVNEQFF
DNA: TGTGCCAGCAGCCCGGGACTAGCAAGGGTCAATGAGCAGTTCTTC

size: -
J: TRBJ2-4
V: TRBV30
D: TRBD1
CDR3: CAWSLQGGPNIQYF
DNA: TGTGCCTGGAGTCTCCAAGGGGGCCCAAACATTCAGTACTTC

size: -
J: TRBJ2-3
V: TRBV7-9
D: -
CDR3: CASSLILDTQYF
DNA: TGTGCCAGCAGCTTAATCTTAGATACGCAGTATTTT

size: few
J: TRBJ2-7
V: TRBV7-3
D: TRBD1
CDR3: CASSLDGTGGAGEQYF
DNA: TGTGCCAGCAGCCTAGACGGGACAGGGGGCGCGGGGGAGCAGTACTTC

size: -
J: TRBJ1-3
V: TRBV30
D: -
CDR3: CAWSVGGGANTIYF
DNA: TGTGCCTGGAGTGTTGGAGGGGGGGCAAACACCATATATTTT

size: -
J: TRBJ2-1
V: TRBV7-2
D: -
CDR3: CASSSAGLSGNEQFF
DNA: TGTGCCAGCAGCTCCGCGGGCCTCTCCGGGAATGAGCAGTTCTTC

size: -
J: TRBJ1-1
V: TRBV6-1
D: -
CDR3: CASSEGRTEAFF
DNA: TGTGCCAGCAGTGAGGGTCGTACTGAAGCTTTCTTT

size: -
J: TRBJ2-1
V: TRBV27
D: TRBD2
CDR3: CASSWSGRYNEQFF
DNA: TGTGCCAGCAGTTGGAGCGGGAGGTACAATGAGCAGTTCTTC

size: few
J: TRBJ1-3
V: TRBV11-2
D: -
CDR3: CASSLGLSSGNTIYF
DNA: TGTGCCAGCAGCTTAGGTTTAAGCTCTGGAAACACCATATATTTT

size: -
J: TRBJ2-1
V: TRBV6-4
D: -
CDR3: CASSDGQINEQFF
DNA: TGTGCCAGCAGTGACGGACAGATCAATGAGCAGTTCTTC

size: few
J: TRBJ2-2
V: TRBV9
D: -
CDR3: CASSVGLNTGELFF
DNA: TGTGCCAGCAGCGTAGGCCTCAACACCGGGGAGCTGTTTTTT

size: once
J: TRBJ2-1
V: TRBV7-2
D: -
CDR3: CASNPPEGNSRSYNEQFF
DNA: TGTGCCAGCAACCCTCCCGAGGGAAACTCCCGCTCCTACAATGAGCAGTTCTTC

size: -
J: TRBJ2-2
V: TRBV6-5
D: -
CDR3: CASSYTGLGPGELFF
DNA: TGTGCCAGCAGTTACACAGGCCTTGGGCCCGGGGAGCTGTTTTTT

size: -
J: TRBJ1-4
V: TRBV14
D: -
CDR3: CASSHRMWGLNEKLFF
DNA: TGTGCCAGCAGCCACCGGATGTGGGGGCTTAATGAAAAACTGTTTTTT

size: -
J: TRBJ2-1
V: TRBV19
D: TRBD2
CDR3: CASSIRLAGGYEQFF
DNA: TGTGCCAGTAGTATTCGACTAGCGGGAGGCTATGAGCAGTTCTTC

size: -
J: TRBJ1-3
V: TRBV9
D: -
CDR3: CASSASGNTIYF
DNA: TGTGCCAGCAGCGCCTCAGGAAACACCATATATTTT

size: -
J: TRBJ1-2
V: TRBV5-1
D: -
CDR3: CASSLTLLDNYGYTF
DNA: TGCGCCAGCAGCTTGACCCTTTTAGATAACTATGGCTACACCTTC